This T cell receptor (beta chain) is drawn from a study of T cell responses to AZD1222 COVID-19 vaccine (dated by TCRdb to the early 2020s). A note on the overall study: A total of roughly 240 trial participants underwent TCR sequencing, of whom approximately 210 received two doses of AZD1222 and some 26 received two doses of the MenACWY control vaccine. Trial participants were enrolled by age into subgroups of 18-55, 56-69 and 70-plus years, and around 150, 28 and 57 TCR-sequenced participants, respectively, were included in these subgroups.

The paper's findings and limits, for the study overall: Vaccine-associated CD4 TCRs spanned the whole spike protein, with dominant responses in regions 160-218 and 743-854. Because no day 14 peak-response samples were available, the repertoires could be characterized only after the peak T cell response. Conclusions about previously exposed vaccinees are limited because only six or seven AZD1222 recipients were SARS-CoV-2 seropositive at baseline. Spike-specific TCR breadth and depth rose significantly after two AZD1222 doses compared with day 0 and with MenACWY recipients. Reportedly, almost half of the unique spike-specific TCRs recognized epitopes lying outside the regions that are mutated in the B.1.351 and B.1.1.7 variants. Participants were mostly white British, with more females than males. The authors suggested clonal diversity may have been underestimated. In the small 56-69-year group, the increase in depth fell short of significance, most likely because of low power.

About this clone itself: Its cognate antigen has yet to be identified. Per-base qualities were not stored, and no clone one base away is much larger.

V trim: 5 bases; J trim: 8 bases; unmatched bases: 7. Including cysteine and phenylalanine, the CDR3 has 13 amino acids. Only CDR3 DNA remains: 39 bases, in frame from the first base. CDR1 is given as SGHAT and CDR2 as FQNNGV, both from the germline V gene. The meaning of the sample's time point label: about 28 days (+/-7) after the second vaccine dose. Because spike-specific TCR depth and breadth did not differ between the two schedules, AZD1222 recipients who got a second dose at roughly 4 weeks were pooled with those who got a second dose at roughly 12 weeks. Vaccinee samples were obtained from the UK trials COV001 and COV002, which included a single-blind randomized controlled phase 2/3 trial of AZD1222 (ChAdOx1 nCoV-19) in healthy adults. For TCRbeta chain sequencing, PBMC samples were collected from trial participants at day 0 and at day 28 after the second dose. The CDR3 regions of human TCRbeta chains were subjected to immunosequencing. The source study handled its data this way. TCRs in the repertoires were matched against a reference library of SARS-CoV-2-specific TCRs that had been generated with the MIRA antigen-specificity platform. Breadth was defined as the fraction of unique TCRs that were SARS-CoV-2-associated, and depth was defined as the fraction of total T cells that were SARS-CoV-2-associated. Using the MIRA data, each spike-specific TCR was mapped to the spike region that the TCR reacts to and placed in a CD4 or CD8 class. Log10-transformed breadth and depth values were compared by one-way ANOVA with Sidak's multiple comparisons tests. As stored in TCRdb, this immuneACCESS dataset retains in-frame rearrangements with V and J assigned. A fraction of the clones does not appear; measured against another copy, unresolved V genes explain less than half of the discrepancy, and the remainder lacks a known reason. Clonal size and the V and J genes are those of that table, whereas D and trimming came from the DNA. Counted in this sample were 50,000 to 65,000 clones; less than 90% of them appeared once. Less than 9% of the sample is held by the ten biggest clonotypes.

This clonotype was obtained from an adult who received the AZD1222 COVID-19 vaccine. The source material was peripheral blood, sampled 28 days after the second AZD1222 dose. The sequence is built from TRBV11-2 and TRBJ1-2; TRBD1 matches 8 bases in the middle. For the CDR3, the sequence is CASSRQGAEGYTF. The DNA reads TGTGCCAGCAGCCGGCAGGGGGCTGAGGGCTACACCTTC.